These 8 T cell receptor beta chains originate from one sample sequenced in a study of T cell changes during pregnancy in multiple sclerosis. Only in-frame clones appear in the TCRdb table, and some are missing; sequencing was by immunoSEQ multiplex PCR. The sample holds about 36,000 clones, 91% seen once. The sequences come from CD4+ T cells from peripheral blood mononuclear cells, collected in the second trimester of pregnancy. The receptor source for this set is a female donor in good health, enrolled as a control in a pregnancy study.

The rearrangement joins TRBV27 to TRBJ1-2; D call uncertain. CDR1 and CDR2 (germline): MNHEY, SMNVEV (reference sequence). This CDR3 has 13 residues. Trimming took off 6 bases at V and 6 bases at J, with 14 bases between the two ends. The CDR3 protein is CASRPGLFDGYTF. For the CDR3, the DNA is TGTGCCAGCAGACCCGGACTTTTTGATGGCTACACCTTC.

The V gene is TRBV19, the J gene TRBJ1-2; tentatively, D is TRBD1 (5 bases). Trimming took 7 bases from V and 8 from J, leaving 17 bases between them. CDR1 LNHDA and CDR2 SQIVND come from the germline V gene (reference sequence). This CDR3 comprises 13 residues. CDR3 region: CASTLRGERGYTF. CDR3 coding DNA: TGTGCCAGTACCTTACGGGGGGAGAGGGGCTACACCTTC.

The V call is TRBV7-2, the J call TRBJ2-7; TRBD1 agrees at 10 bases. The J segment lost 1 base and the V segment lost 5 bases, leaving 8 bases of the junction unmatched. The CDR3 has 16 residues. Germline loops: CDR1 SGHTA, CDR2 FQGNSA. DNA of the CDR3: TGTGCCAGCAGCCGAGACGGGACAGGGGATTCCTACGAGCAGTACTTC. Encoded protein: CASSRDGTGDSYEQYF.

Worth noting for this clone: Other nucleotide sequences in the sample specify the same CDR3. The rearrangement uses TRBV7-2 and TRBJ2-5; 12 bases line up with TRBD2. Germline-derived CDR1 and CDR2 are SGHTA and FQGNSA. The trim removed 2 bases at V and 5 bases at J, leaving 3 bases unmatched. The CDR3 sequence is 15 residues long. Written as DNA, the CDR3 is TGTGCCAGCAGCTTACTAGCGGGAGGGTCGGAGACCCAGTACTTC. This gives the protein CASSLLAGGSETQYF.

This clone was picked up a small number of times. The germline gene is not matched at one end of the junction; a read error may be the cause. The chain links TRBV6-1 to TRBJ2-7; 9 nucleotides line up with TRBD1. This CDR3 has 13 amino acids. Germline V gene data show CDR1 as MNHNS and CDR2 as SASEGT. The CDR3 protein is CASRGQGYSVWCF. The CDR3 nucleotides read TGTGCCAGCCGTGGACAGGGGTACAGCGTATGGTGCTTC.

This chain joins TRBV7-6 and TRBJ1-1; possible D gene TRBD1, 6 bases. The CDR3 loop spans 15 amino acids. V lost 2 bases, J lost 0 bases, and 10 bases lay in between. CDR1 is SGHVS and CDR2 is FNYEAQ in the germline V gene. CDR3 protein: CASSLRQALNTEAFF. In DNA, the CDR3 is TGTGCCAGCAGCTTAAGACAGGCACTGAACACTGAAGCTTTCTTT. Together with reference TRBV7-6 and TRBJ1-1, the CDR3 gives the full variable domain: GAGVSQSPRYKVTKRGQDVALRCDPISGHVSLYWYRQALGQGPEFLTYFNYEAQQDKSGLPNDRFSAERPEGSISTLTIQRTEQRDSAMYRCASSLRQALNTEAFFGQGTRLTVV.

V gene TRBV6-1 combines with J gene TRBJ2-1, with D hard to call. Germline V lookup: CDR1 MNHNS, CDR2 SASEGT. V lost 4 bases, J lost 5 bases, and 15 bases lay in between. This CDR3 has 15 amino acids. The CDR3 loop is CASSGQRTPNNEQFF. The DNA for the CDR3 is TGTGCCAGCAGTGGTCAACGTACCCCTAACAATGAGCAGTTCTTC.

This chain connects TRBV6-1 to TRBJ1-2; TRBD1 agrees at 8 bases. CDR1 and CDR2 (germline): MNHNS, SASEGT. V gave up 7 bases and J gave up 2 bases; unmatched junction bases: 3. The CDR3 is 13 amino acids. CDR3 bases: TGTGCCAGCAACAGGGGGGTCAACTATGGCTACACCTTC. Residues: CASNRGVNYGYTF.